The 7 T cell receptor beta chains below all came from one sample that was sequenced in a study of blood T cell repertoires in COVID-19. Assay: immunoSEQ multiplex PCR; the TCRdb copy retains only in-frame clones and omits some. This table has 95,000 to 150,000 clones, 78% appearing once. Sequencing was carried out using peripheral blood. These receptor sequences come from a man in his 70s with acute or convalescent COVID-19.

Written as DNA, the CDR3 is TGCGCCAGCAGCAGCCAACCAGGCGGGCCGGGAAACACCATATATTTT. Its translation is CASSSQPGGPGNTIYF. V usage is TRBV5-1 and J usage is TRBJ1-3; D unresolved. Trimming shortened V by 4 bases and J by 4 bases, and 18 bases separated the two germline ends. This CDR3 is 16 amino acids long. Germline CDR1 is SGHRS and CDR2 is YFSETQ.

This clone was detected once. This chain connects TRBV19 to TRBJ1-4; unclear D gene. The germline gives CDR1 LNHDA, CDR2 SQIVND (reference sequence). V lost 3 bases, J lost 6 bases, and 8 bases lay in between. The CDR3 is 13 residues long. The chain's CDR3 is CASSIVHYEKLFF. In nucleotides, the CDR3 is TGTGCCAGTAGTATTGTCCACTATGAAAAACTGTTTTTT. Full variable domain (outside the CDR3, taken from reference TRBV19 and TRBJ1-4): DGGITQSPKYLFRKEGQNVTLSCEQNLNHDAMYWYRQDPGQGLRLIYYSQIVNDFQKGDIAEGYSVSREKKESFPLTVTSAQKNPTAFYLCASSIVHYEKLFFGSGTQLSVL.

The V call is TRBV19, the J call TRBJ1-5; 7 bases match TRBD1. V lost 5 bases, J lost 4 bases, and 11 bases stayed unmatched. The CDR3 is made up of 16 amino acids. Germline loops: CDR1 LNHDA, CDR2 SQIVND (reference sequence). In DNA form, the CDR3 reads TGTGCCAGTAGTCTACGACAGGGAATACTTAATCAGCCCCAGCATTTT. It translates to CASSLRQGILNQPQHF.

V gene TRBV5-1 combines with J gene TRBJ2-1; TRBD1 is a possible D gene (7 bases). CDR1 SGHRS and CDR2 YFSETQ come from the germline V gene. The V gene lost 0 bases and the J gene lost 2 bases, with 15 bases spanning the gap. The CDR3 consists of 17 residues. This chain's CDR3 is CASSLAPQGEAYNEQFF. As DNA, the CDR3 is TGCGCCAGCAGCTTGGCCCCCCAGGGGGAGGCCTACAATGAGCAGTTCTTC.

The chain combines TRBV12-5 with TRBJ1-1; a possible D gene is TRBD1 (6 bases). Per the germline V gene, CDR1 is LGHNT and CDR2 is FRNRAP. Trimming took off 4 bases at V and 1 base at J, with 13 bases between the two ends. The CDR3 sequence is 15 residues long. The CDR3 sequence is CASGSELQGNTEAFF. In nucleotides, the CDR3 is TGTGCTAGTGGTTCCGAGCTACAGGGGAACACTGAAGCTTTCTTT.

The CDR3, as DNA: TGTGCCAGCAGCTTAGCGGACAGGAGTTACAAACAGTACTTC. Its translation: CASSLADRSYKQYF. The chain links TRBV7-9 to TRBJ2-7; 7 nucleotides match TRBD1. The germline gives CDR1 SEHNR, CDR2 FQNEAQ (reference sequence). After removal of 0 bases from V and 10 bases from J, the junction contained 9 bases not matched to a gene. CDR3 length: 14 amino acids. Filled out from reference TRBV7-9 and TRBJ2-7, the complete variable domain reads DTGVSQNPRHKITKRGQNVTFRCDPISEHNRLYWYRQTLGQGPEFLTYFQNEAQLEKSRLLSDRFSAERPKGSFSTLEIQRTEQGDSAMYLCASSLADRSYKQYFGPGTRLTVT.

The rearrangement links TRBV5-1 to TRBJ1-1, with TRBD1 matching 9 bases. Looked up from germline, CDR1 is SGHRS and CDR2 is YFSETQ. The V segment lost 3 bases and the J segment 6 bases; nucleotides outside the gene matches: 9. CDR3 length: 15 amino acids. In DNA form, the CDR3 reads TGCGCCAGCAGCTGGGGGACAGGGATGGATTCTGAAGCTTTCTTT. It yields the protein CASSWGTGMDSEAFF.